A single sample is the source of the 18 T cell receptor beta chains below, sequenced in a study of cytomegalovirus exposure and HLA in healthy donors. Repertoires were generated with immunoSEQ multiplex PCR, while TCRdb's copy carries only in-frame clones and drops some. The sample records 150,000 to 200,000 clones, around nine tenths being singletons. What was sequenced was PBMCs. All receptors derive from a man younger than 35 in good health and CMV-seronegative.

The chain has TRBV2 and TRBJ2-7; the D gene is possibly TRBD2 (6 bases). Germline V lookup: CDR1 SNHLY, CDR2 FYNNEI. V lost 2 bases to trimming and J lost 6 bases, with 11 bases between them. The CDR3 consists of 13 residues. The CDR3 region has the DNA TGTGCCAGCAGTGAAAGTCAGGGAGGCGAGCAGTACGTC. Encoded protein: CASSESQGGEQYV.

This chain joins TRBV4-1 and TRBJ2-1, with 10 bases matching TRBD2. The CDR3 totals 15 residues. J gave up 8 bases and V 1 base, and 5 bases lay outside the gene matches. CDR1 and CDR2 from the germline V gene are MGHRA and YSYEKL. Here the CDR3 DNA reads TGCGCCAGCAGCCAAGGAGACGGGACTAGCGATGAGCAGTTCTTC. Translation gives CASSQGDGTSDEQFF.

This clone was counted only a few times. The V call is TRBV29-1, the J call TRBJ2-7; 7 bases match TRBD2. V was clipped by 3 bases and J by 3 bases; unmatched bases: 11. From germline, CDR1 is SQVTM and CDR2 ANQGSEA. This CDR3 region has 15 residues. Written as DNA, the CDR3 is TGCAGCGTTGAGGGGTTCGGAAGCGGGGACTACGAGCAGTACTTC. The encoded protein is CSVEGFGSGDYEQYF.

This clone was picked up one time. The chain couples TRBV25-1 to TRBJ2-1; 11 bases are shared with TRBD1. CDR3 length: 16 residues. Germline V gives CDR1 MGHDK, CDR2 SYGVNS. After removal of 3 bases from V and 3 bases from J, the junction contained 4 bases not matched to a gene. The CDR3 DNA sequence: TGTGCCAGCAGTGATTTCGGGACAGGGGGCTACAATGAGCAGTTCTTC. This gives the protein CASSDFGTGGYNEQFF.

As concerns this clone: In the same sample, other DNA sequences code for this CDR3. The rearrangement links TRBV4-1 to TRBJ1-5; D unresolved. The germline CDR1 and CDR2 sequences are MGHRA and YSYEKL. This CDR3 comprises 13 residues. V dropped 0 bases and J dropped 4 bases, with 4 bases sitting between them. CDR3 loop: CASSQDSNQPQHF. DNA for the CDR3: TGCGCCAGCAGCCAAGACAGTAATCAGCCCCAGCATTTT.

The rearrangement links TRBV12-5 to TRBJ2-7; tentatively, D is TRBD1 (5 bases). CDR1 and CDR2 from the germline V gene are LGHNT and FRNRAP. This CDR3 spans 19 amino acids. Trimming took 0 bases from V and 2 from J, leaving 23 bases between them. CDR3 DNA sequence: TGTGCTAGTGGTTTGGTACGTAGGGGATGCAGGTCGAAACCCTACGAGCAGTACGTC. It translates to CASGLVRRGCRSKPYEQYV.

The chain employs TRBV11-3 and TRBJ2-1; a possible D gene is TRBD2 (6 bases). Trimming left V 5 bases short and J 0 bases short, with 14 bases between. The V gene's germline CDR1 is SGHNT and CDR2 YENEEA. This CDR3 is built from 16 residues. DNA for the CDR3: TGTGCCAGCAGCGCACTAGCCGATAGCTCCTACAATGAGCAGTTCTTC. Translation gives CASSALADSSYNEQFF.

The chain couples TRBV28 to TRBJ2-7; no clear D gene. CDR1 MDHEN and CDR2 SYDVKM come from the germline V gene. This CDR3 has 13 residues. The germline V and J ends were trimmed by 3 bases and 3 bases, with 9 bases remaining between them. The CDR3 protein is CASSFNLGYEQYV. The DNA for the CDR3 is TGTGCCAGCAGTTTTAATCTGGGCTACGAGCAGTACGTC.

This chain joins TRBV19 and TRBJ1-1; D is unclear. This CDR3 comprises 15 residues. Germline V gene sequence: CDR1 LNHDA, CDR2 SQIVND (reference sequence). V dropped 1 base and J dropped 1 base, with 10 bases sitting between them. CDR3 coding DNA: TGTGCCAGTAGTATAGTGGCAGGATCGAACACTGAAGCTTTCTTT. Its translation: CASSIVAGSNTEAFF.

The rearrangement joins TRBV4-2 to TRBJ1-6, with TRBD1 identical over 9 bases. Germline V gene sequence: CDR1 LGHNA, CDR2 YNFKEQ. CDR3 length equals 15 residues. Trimming took 1 base from V and 9 from J; bases not matched to a gene: 4. The CDR3 DNA follows: TGTGCCAGCAGCCAAGCCGGGGACAGGGCTTCACCCCTCCACTTT. Its translation: CASSQAGDRASPLHF.

The V and J genes are TRBV4-1 and TRBJ1-4, with D possibly matching TRBD1 (6 bases). This CDR3 is 14 amino acids long. CDR1 is MGHRA, CDR2 YSYEKL, per germline. Trimming stripped 2 bases from V and 8 bases from J, with 12 bases between. The CDR3 nucleotides are TGCGCCAGCAGCCAAACAGGGTCCGGCGAAAAACTGTTTTTT. Its translation is CASSQTGSGEKLFF.

The chain combines TRBV7-2 with TRBJ2-2; tentatively, D is TRBD1 (6 bases). The CDR3 loop spans 15 amino acids. Deletions cut 6 bases from V and 0 bases from J, with 11 bases between. Germline V gene data show CDR1 as SGHTA and CDR2 as FQGNSA. CDR3 in amino acids: CASRPTGANTGELFF. CDR3 DNA: TGTGCCAGCAGACCGACAGGAGCGAACACCGGGGAGCTGTTTTTT.

The J gene is TRBJ2-7, the V gene TRBV11-2; 10 bases are shared with TRBD1. Germline values: CDR1 SGHAT, CDR2 FQNNGV. With V trimmed by 7 bases and J by 5 bases, 8 bases remained unmatched. The CDR3 has 14 amino acids. In DNA form, the CDR3 reads TGTGCCAGCAACCCGGACAGGGGGTTCCACGAGCAGTACTTC. Translating gives CASNPDRGFHEQYF.

The chain uses TRBV7-9 and TRBJ1-2; tentatively, D is TRBD1 (6 bases). V lost 3 bases and J lost 8, with 10 bases in between. Germline V gives CDR1 SEHNR, CDR2 FQNEAQ (reference sequence). The CDR3 has 12 residues. CDR3 residues: CASSLGAGGYTF. The CDR3 nucleotides read TGTGCCAGCAGCTTGGGGGCGGGCGGCTACACCTTC.

The CDR3 loop reads CASSYHPGQDSGNTIYF. The DNA for the CDR3 is TGTGCCAGCAGTTACCACCCGGGACAAGACTCTGGAAACACCATATATTTT. The V gene is TRBV7-2, the J gene TRBJ1-3; D is possibly TRBD1 (6 bases). The CDR3 extends over 17 amino acids. The ends were cut back, 6 bases at V and 0 bases at J, with 18 bases in the middle. CDR1 and CDR2 (germline): SGHTA, FQGNSA.

The rearrangement joins TRBV25-1 to TRBJ2-2; possible D gene TRBD2, 6 bases. The CDR3 contains 14 residues. Trimming shortened V by 4 bases and J by 7 bases, and 13 bases separated the two germline ends. The germline gives CDR1 MGHDK, CDR2 SYGVNS. For the CDR3, the DNA is TGTGCCAGCAGTGTCGCGGGGTTCGACGGGGAGCTGTTTTTT. This codes for CASSVAGFDGELFF.

The chain links TRBV28 to TRBJ1-5; D is unclear. V was shortened by 2 bases and J by 7 bases, with 6 bases between the two germline ends. The CDR3 is 12 amino acids. CDR1 is MDHEN, CDR2 SYDVKM, per germline. CDR3 in amino acids: CASSLPRQPQHF. In DNA, the CDR3 is TGTGCCAGCAGTTTACCCAGACAGCCCCAGCATTTT. The complete variable domain, with remaining parts taken from reference TRBV28 and TRBJ1-5, reads DVKVTQSSRYLVKRTGEKVFLECVQDMDHENMFWYRQDPGLGLRLIYFSYDVKMKEKGDIPEGYSVSREKKERFSLILESASTNQTSMYLCASSLPRQPQHFGDGTRLSIL.

The chain carries TRBV7-9 and TRBJ2-1, with 9 bases matching TRBD2. Germline lookup yields CDR1 SEHNR and CDR2 FQNEAQ (reference sequence). This CDR3 has 16 residues. The junction had 11 bases not matched to a gene; V was cut back by 5 bases and J by 6 bases. DNA of the CDR3: TGTGCCAGCAGCGCCGTAGGTAGCGGGAGAAGCAATGAGCAGTTCTTC. Translation gives CASSAVGSGRSNEQFF.